This is a list of T cell receptor beta chains from one sample in a study of cytomegalovirus exposure and HLA in healthy donors. Profiling relied on immunoSEQ multiplex PCR, and the TCRdb table lists in-frame clones only, not all of them. The sample carries tens of thousands of clones, about 68% recorded once. The sequenced sample was PBMCs. Source of these receptors: a woman aged 45-60 years in good health and CMV-seropositive. Each CDR3 is given without its conserved first and last residue. Not all rows give a size; the values are once, few, many and, for expanded clones, a class.

v_call clone_size cdr3_aa
TRBV5-8 NA ASSAGTGKGQPQH
TRBV10-3 few AISGGTSGRTDTQY
TRBV20-1 few SAPRYNEQF
TRBV5-4 once ASRVDSAREQF
TRBV4-1 NA ASSQVDNSYEQY
TRBV27 few ASSLAGAYEQY
TRBV28 few ASSLLGAGNTEAF
TRBV5-5 few ASSWRVWGANVLT
TRBV5-1 few ASSSTGEGNTIY
TRBV14 NA ASSQSMRQY
TRBV9 NA ASSGKDGTTMHGELF
TRBV25-1 NA ASSETGINQPQH
TRBV11-1 NA ASSFRLGQGASDTEAF
TRBV7-2 NA ASSHLRVSYEQY
TRBV6-5 NA ASRTGVGQPQH
TRBV12-5 once ASGLRSGLSEQF
TRBV29-1 NA SVELGQGSTDTQY
TRBV7-6 NA ASSLAQDTQY
TRBV30 NA AWSRTQGSGYT
TRBV28 NA ASSDREGAGNTIY
TRBV7-2 NA ASSLWTGDPNEQF
TRBV11-3 NA ASSLQGGRTEAF
TRBV10-2 NA ASRSDRVGSNQPQH
TRBV13 NA ASSLGQELNYGYT
TRBV7-9 few ASSLFLRGLNTEAF
TRBV29-1 NA SVRGFMGQATNEKLF
TRBV5-1 NA ASSFLGGSAEAF
TRBV10-3 NA AISDSSYNEQF
TRBV7-8 NA ASSLTSGGETQY
TRBV2 NA ASRGTGQETQY
TRBV6-5 NA ASSVDRGSYEQY
TRBV19 NA ASSITGNQPQH
TRBV28 few ASRLSFADTQY
TRBV28 NA ASNGGGNTGELF
TRBV5-1 NA ASSLGLGQTYEQY
TRBV5-8 few ASSSNSPLH
TRBV7-3 NA ASSLTYSGNTIY
TRBV7-9 NA SSSLSAKNRVGRGQF
TRBV2 once ASIGTGNTGELL
TRBV7-3 NA ASSLSAGDQETQY
TRBV10-3 NA AISESLGGGF
TRBV7-9 NA ASSRGGDNEQF
TRBV18 few ASSPTGGETEAF
TRBV7-7 NA ASSLDPTGGGSPLH
TRBV7-3 NA ASSLIRRGYNEQF
TRBV9 NA ASSVDQGRGNEQF
TRBV6-5 NA ASSFLTEDEKLF
TRBV19 NA ASRGQAHYGYT
TRBV4-2 NA ASSQVSGAGETQY
TRBV28 NA ASSDSNYGYT
TRBV6-1 NA ASSDSAIQGWNIQY
TRBV2 NA ASKGRGYNSPLH
TRBV15 NA ATSRDQDRVTEAF
TRBV18 NA ASSPSYGGKGNTEAF
TRBV4-1 NA ASSQDTRLAGTDTQY
TRBV25-1 NA ASSDPGRAGVKETQY
TRBV9 NA ASSVAAGDTGELF
TRBV5-6 NA ASSLQTNEKLF
TRBV28 NA ASSRIPPQGQRFTDTQY
TRBV6-5 few ASSYSGVYGYT